A single sample is the source of the 10 T cell receptor beta chains below, sequenced in a study of T cells expressing NK-cell markers. TCRdb re-called the 5' RACE reads and catalogs CDR3 proteins one per entry, DNA excluded. The sample has some 410,000 distinct CDR3 sequences. The sample comprised blood T cells: a sorted CD56 or NKG2C T cell subset, CD4+ or CD8+ T cells, or bulk PBMC T cells (not recorded which). Receptors originate from a woman between 18 and 69 years old in good health.

V gene TRBV12-3 or TRBV12-4 combines with J gene TRBJ2-5; the D gene TCRdb calls, TRBD1, cannot be checked with no DNA. The CDR3 runs to 15 residues. CDR3 sequence: CASSFSVGGQETQYF.

The CDR3 sequence is CASSPGTGGSGELFF. The V and J genes are TRBV5-1 and TRBJ2-2; TCRdb returns TRBD1, unconfirmable since there is no DNA. Looked up from germline, CDR1 is SGHRS and CDR2 is YFSETQ. The CDR3 is made up of 15 amino acids.

V and J are TRBV7-3 and TRBJ2-1; the D gene TCRdb calls, TRBD2, cannot be checked with no DNA. The CDR3 totals 13 residues. The germline CDR1 and CDR2 sequences are SGHTA and FQGTGA. The CDR3 region is CASSPNGAREQFF. Using reference TRBV7-3 and TRBJ2-1 for the parts outside the CDR3, the full variable domain is GAGVSQTPSNKVTEKGKYVELRCDPISGHTALYWYRQSLGQGPEFLIYFQGTGAADDSGLPNDRFFAVRPEGSVSTLKIQRTERGDSAVYLCASSPNGAREQFFGPGTRLTVL.

This chain links TRBV25-1 with TRBJ1-1. CDR1 and CDR2 from the germline V gene are MGHDK and SYGVNS. The CDR3 has 11 amino acids. The CDR3 sequence: CASSVYREAFF.

CDR3: CASSYLFGLAEGETQYF. The chain joins TRBV6-9 to TRBJ2-5; TCRdb names TRBD2, which stays unverified in the absence of DNA. The CDR3 has 17 amino acids. Germline lookup yields CDR1 MNHGY and CDR2 SVAAGI.

The V call is TRBV4-3, the J call TRBJ2-2; TCRdb reports TRBD2, a call that lacks DNA to check it against. The CDR3 covers 17 residues. The germline V gene encodes CDR1 LGHNA and CDR2 YSLEER. CDR3 amino acids: CASSQETGDYYTGELFF.

The chain recombines TRBV10-3 with TRBJ2-3; TCRdb proposes TRBD1, but this gene call is untestable without DNA. Looked up from germline, CDR1 is ENHRY and CDR2 is SYGVKD. There are 16 residues in the CDR3. The CDR3 here is CAISESQLGATLKGYF.

The V gene is TRBV7-2, the J gene TRBJ2-7. The V gene's germline CDR1 is SGHTA and CDR2 FQGNSA. The CDR3 totals 12 residues. The CDR3 region is CASSLAYYEQYF.

V and J are TRBV20-1 and TRBJ2-1; the D gene TCRdb calls, TRBD2, cannot be checked with no DNA. Germline V gives CDR1 DFQATT, CDR2 SNEGSKA (reference sequence). The CDR3 runs to 13 residues. This CDR3 is CSAPGLAGDEQFF.

The chain links TRBV6-2 or TRBV6-3 to TRBJ1-5. The germline V gene encodes CDR1 MNHEY and CDR2 SVGEGT. This CDR3 is built from 14 residues. CDR3 loop: CASSYEGGNQPQHF.